This T cell receptor beta chain was observed in a study of Graves' ophthalmopathy and Graves' hyperthyroidism. The CDR3 has 14 amino acids. Germline V CDR1 and CDR2: MNHEY, SMNVEV (reference sequence). J gave up 4 bases and V 6 bases, and 6 bases lay outside the gene matches. Amplified TCR beta CDR3 regions were obtained using RNA transcripts as template. RT-PCR with HTBI primers came first, then second-round multiplex PCR. One entry per CDR3 protein, called by TCRdb with MiXCR from the multiplex PCR reads. The sample lists 900,000 to 1,200,000 distinct CDR3 sequences, 36% occurring once. Input material: peripheral blood or thyroid tissue (not recorded which). The sequence was obtained from an adult man with Graves' hyperthyroidism. The V and J genes are TRBV27 and TRBJ1-5, with 7 positions matching TRBD1. The CDR3 region is CASRGDSYNQPQHF. The DNA of the CDR3 is TGTGCCAGCAGGGGGGACAGCTATAATCAGCCCCAGCATTTT.